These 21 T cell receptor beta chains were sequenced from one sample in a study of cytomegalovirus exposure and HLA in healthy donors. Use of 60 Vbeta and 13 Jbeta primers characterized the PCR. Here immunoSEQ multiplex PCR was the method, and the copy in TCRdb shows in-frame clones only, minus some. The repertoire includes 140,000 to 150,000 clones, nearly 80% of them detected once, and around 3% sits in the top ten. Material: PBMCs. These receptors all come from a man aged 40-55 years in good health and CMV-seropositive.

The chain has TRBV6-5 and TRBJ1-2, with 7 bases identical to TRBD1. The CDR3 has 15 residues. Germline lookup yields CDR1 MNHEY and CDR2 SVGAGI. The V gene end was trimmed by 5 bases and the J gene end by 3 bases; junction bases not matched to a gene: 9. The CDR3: CASSADRFLYYGYTF. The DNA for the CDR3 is TGTGCCAGCAGTGCGGACAGGTTCCTCTACTATGGCTACACCTTC.

The CDR3, as DNA: TGCAGCGTTTCTAGTAGGGGCTACGAGCAGTACTTC. It encodes CSVSSRGYEQYF. The rearrangement joins TRBV29-1 to TRBJ2-7, with D possibly matching TRBD1 (5 bases). Germline loops: CDR1 SQVTM, CDR2 ANQGSEA. The CDR3 runs 12 residues. Trimming shortened V by 5 bases and J by 3 bases, and 11 bases separated the two germline ends.

The CDR3 region has the DNA TGTGCCAGCAGCCCGGGACTAGCTCCGGTCAATGAGCAGTTCTTC. Translation gives CASSPGLAPVNEQFF. The chain uses TRBV11-1 and TRBJ2-1, with 9 bases that match TRBD2. The CDR3 sequence is 15 residues long. Trimming took 5 bases from V and 6 from J; bases not matched to a gene: 8. Looked up from germline, CDR1 is SGHAT and CDR2 is FQDESV (reference sequence).

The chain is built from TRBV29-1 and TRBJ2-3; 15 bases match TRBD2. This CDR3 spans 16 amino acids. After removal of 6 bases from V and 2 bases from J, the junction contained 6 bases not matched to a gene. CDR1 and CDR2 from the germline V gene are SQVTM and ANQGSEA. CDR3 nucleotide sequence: TGCAGCGTCGGGGGACTAGCGGGAGGAAACACAGATACGCAGTATTTT. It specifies CSVGGLAGGNTDTQYF.

Here the CDR3 reads CSIRPGTNSYEQYF. The CDR3 bases are TGCAGCATTCGGCCCGGGACAAATTCCTACGAGCAGTACTTC. The rearrangement uses TRBV29-1 and TRBJ2-7; perhaps TRBD1 as D (6 bases). V was shortened by 8 bases and J by 1 base, with 18 bases between the two germline ends. Germline V gene sequence: CDR1 SQVTM, CDR2 ANQGSEA. This CDR3 spans 14 amino acids.

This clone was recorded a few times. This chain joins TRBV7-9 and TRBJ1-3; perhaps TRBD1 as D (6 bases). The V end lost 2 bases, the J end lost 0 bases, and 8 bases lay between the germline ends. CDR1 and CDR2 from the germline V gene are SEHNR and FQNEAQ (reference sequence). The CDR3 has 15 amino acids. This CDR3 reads CASSLQGTSGNTIYF. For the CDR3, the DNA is TGTGCCAGCAGCTTACAGGGGACCTCTGGAAACACCATATATTTT.

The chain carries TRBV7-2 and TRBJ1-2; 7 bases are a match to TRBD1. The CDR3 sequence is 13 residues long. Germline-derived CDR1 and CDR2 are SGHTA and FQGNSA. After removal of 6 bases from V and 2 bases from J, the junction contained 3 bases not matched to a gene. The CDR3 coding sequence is TGTGCCAGCAGGCTACAGGGGAACTATGGCTACACCTTC. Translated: CASRLQGNYGYTF.

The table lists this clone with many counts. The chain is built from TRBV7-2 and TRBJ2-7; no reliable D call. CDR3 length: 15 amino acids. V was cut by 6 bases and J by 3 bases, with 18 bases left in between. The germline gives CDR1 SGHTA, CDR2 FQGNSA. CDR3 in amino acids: CASSGGYQSHYEQYF. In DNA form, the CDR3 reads TGTGCCAGCAGTGGCGGTTATCAGTCCCACTACGAGCAGTACTTC. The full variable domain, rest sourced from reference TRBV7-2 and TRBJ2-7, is GAGVSQSPSNKVTEKGKDVELRCDPISGHTALYWYRQSLGQGLEFLIYFQGNSAPDKSGLPSDRFSAERTGGSVSTLTIQRTQQEDSAVYLCASSGGYQSHYEQYFGPGTRLTVT.

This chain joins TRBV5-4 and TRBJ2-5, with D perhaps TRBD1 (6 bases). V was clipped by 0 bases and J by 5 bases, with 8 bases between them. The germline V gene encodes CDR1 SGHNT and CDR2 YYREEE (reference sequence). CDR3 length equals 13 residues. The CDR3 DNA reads TGTGCCAGCAGCTTGGACAGGGTGGAGACCCAGTACTTC. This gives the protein CASSLDRVETQYF. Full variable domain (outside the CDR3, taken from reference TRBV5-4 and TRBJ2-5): ETGVTQSPTHLIKTRGQQVTLRCSSQSGHNTVSWYQQALGQGPQFIFQYYREEENGRGNFPPRFSGLQFPNYSSELNVNALELDDSALYLCASSLDRVETQYFGPGTRLLVL.

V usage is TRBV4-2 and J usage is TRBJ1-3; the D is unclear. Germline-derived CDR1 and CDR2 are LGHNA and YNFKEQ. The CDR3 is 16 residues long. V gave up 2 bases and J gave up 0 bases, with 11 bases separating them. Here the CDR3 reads CASSQWQSISGNTIYF. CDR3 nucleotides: TGTGCCAGCAGCCAATGGCAGTCAATCTCTGGAAACACCATATATTTT.

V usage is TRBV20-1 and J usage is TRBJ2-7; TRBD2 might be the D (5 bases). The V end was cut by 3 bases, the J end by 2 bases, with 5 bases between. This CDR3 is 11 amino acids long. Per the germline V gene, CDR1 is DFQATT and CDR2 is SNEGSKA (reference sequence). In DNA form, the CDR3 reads TGCAGTGCTAGGCGGGCCTACGAGCAGTACTTC. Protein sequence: CSARRAYEQYF.

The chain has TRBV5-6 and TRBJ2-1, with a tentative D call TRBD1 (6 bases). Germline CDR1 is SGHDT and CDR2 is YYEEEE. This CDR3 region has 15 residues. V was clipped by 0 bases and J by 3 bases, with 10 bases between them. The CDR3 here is CASSLGTVNYNEQFF. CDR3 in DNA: TGTGCCAGCAGCTTGGGGACAGTGAACTACAATGAGCAGTTCTTC.

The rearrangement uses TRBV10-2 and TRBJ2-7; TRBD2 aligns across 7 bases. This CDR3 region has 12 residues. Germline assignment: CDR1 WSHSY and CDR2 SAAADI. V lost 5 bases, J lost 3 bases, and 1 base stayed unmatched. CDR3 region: CASSSSGYEQYF. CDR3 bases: TGCGCCAGCAGTTCTAGCGGCTACGAGCAGTACTTC.

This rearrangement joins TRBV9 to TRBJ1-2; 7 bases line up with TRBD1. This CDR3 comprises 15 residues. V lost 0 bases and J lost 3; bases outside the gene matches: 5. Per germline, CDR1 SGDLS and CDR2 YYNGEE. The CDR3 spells CASSVATGQHYGYTF. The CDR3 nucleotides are TGTGCCAGCAGCGTAGCTACGGGACAGCACTATGGCTACACCTTC.

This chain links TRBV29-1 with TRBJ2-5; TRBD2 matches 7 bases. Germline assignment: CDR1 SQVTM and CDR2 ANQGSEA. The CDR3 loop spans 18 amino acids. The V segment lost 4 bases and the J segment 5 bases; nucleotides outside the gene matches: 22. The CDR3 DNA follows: TGCAGCGTTGTAGTGCCTAGCGGCCCTCAGAGGTTGCTTGAGACCCAGTACTTC. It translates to CSVVVPSGPQRLLETQYF.

This chain's CDR3 is CASRYSGSSYNEQFF. DNA of the CDR3: TGTGCCAGTAGATATAGCGGTAGCTCCTACAATGAGCAGTTCTTC. This chain links TRBV19 with TRBJ2-1; D might be TRBD2 (6 bases). The CDR3 has 15 residues. Germline CDR1 is LNHDA and CDR2 is SQIVND (reference sequence). The germline V and J ends were trimmed by 6 bases and 0 bases, with 12 bases remaining between them.

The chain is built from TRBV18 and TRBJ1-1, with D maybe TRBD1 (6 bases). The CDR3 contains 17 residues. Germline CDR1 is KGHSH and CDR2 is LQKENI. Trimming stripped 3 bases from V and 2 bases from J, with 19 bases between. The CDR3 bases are TGTGCCAGCTCACCGATCCTGCTGGCGGGGGCCAACACTGAAGCTTTCTTT. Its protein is CASSPILLAGANTEAFF.

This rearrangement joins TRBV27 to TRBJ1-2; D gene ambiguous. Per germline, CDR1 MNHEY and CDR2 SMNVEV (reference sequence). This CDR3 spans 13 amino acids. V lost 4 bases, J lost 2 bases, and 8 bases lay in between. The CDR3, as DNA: TGTGCCAGCAGTTCCCCGGGGAACTATGGCTACACCTTC. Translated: CASSSPGNYGYTF.

CDR3 protein: CASSTGTSGSYEQYF. In nucleotides, the CDR3 is TGTGCCAGCAGCACCGGGACTAGCGGCTCCTACGAGCAGTACTTC. The V call is TRBV6-1, the J call TRBJ2-7; 11 positions agree with TRBD2. The germline V gene has CDR1 MNHNS and CDR2 SASEGT. Losses at the gene ends were 6 bases for V and 0 bases for J; bases not matched to a gene: 4. This CDR3 comprises 15 residues.

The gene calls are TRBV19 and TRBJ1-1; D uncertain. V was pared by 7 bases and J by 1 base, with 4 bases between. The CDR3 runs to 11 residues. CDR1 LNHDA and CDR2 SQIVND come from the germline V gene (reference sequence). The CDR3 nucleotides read TGTGCCAGTAACAGGAACACTGAAGCTTTCTTT. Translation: CASNRNTEAFF.

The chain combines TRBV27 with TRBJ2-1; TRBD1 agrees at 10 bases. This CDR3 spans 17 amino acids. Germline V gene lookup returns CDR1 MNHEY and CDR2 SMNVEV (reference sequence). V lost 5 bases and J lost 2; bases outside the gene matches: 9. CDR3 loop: CASSETGTGEAYNEQFF. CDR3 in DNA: TGTGCCAGCAGTGAAACGGGGACAGGGGAAGCCTACAATGAGCAGTTCTTC.